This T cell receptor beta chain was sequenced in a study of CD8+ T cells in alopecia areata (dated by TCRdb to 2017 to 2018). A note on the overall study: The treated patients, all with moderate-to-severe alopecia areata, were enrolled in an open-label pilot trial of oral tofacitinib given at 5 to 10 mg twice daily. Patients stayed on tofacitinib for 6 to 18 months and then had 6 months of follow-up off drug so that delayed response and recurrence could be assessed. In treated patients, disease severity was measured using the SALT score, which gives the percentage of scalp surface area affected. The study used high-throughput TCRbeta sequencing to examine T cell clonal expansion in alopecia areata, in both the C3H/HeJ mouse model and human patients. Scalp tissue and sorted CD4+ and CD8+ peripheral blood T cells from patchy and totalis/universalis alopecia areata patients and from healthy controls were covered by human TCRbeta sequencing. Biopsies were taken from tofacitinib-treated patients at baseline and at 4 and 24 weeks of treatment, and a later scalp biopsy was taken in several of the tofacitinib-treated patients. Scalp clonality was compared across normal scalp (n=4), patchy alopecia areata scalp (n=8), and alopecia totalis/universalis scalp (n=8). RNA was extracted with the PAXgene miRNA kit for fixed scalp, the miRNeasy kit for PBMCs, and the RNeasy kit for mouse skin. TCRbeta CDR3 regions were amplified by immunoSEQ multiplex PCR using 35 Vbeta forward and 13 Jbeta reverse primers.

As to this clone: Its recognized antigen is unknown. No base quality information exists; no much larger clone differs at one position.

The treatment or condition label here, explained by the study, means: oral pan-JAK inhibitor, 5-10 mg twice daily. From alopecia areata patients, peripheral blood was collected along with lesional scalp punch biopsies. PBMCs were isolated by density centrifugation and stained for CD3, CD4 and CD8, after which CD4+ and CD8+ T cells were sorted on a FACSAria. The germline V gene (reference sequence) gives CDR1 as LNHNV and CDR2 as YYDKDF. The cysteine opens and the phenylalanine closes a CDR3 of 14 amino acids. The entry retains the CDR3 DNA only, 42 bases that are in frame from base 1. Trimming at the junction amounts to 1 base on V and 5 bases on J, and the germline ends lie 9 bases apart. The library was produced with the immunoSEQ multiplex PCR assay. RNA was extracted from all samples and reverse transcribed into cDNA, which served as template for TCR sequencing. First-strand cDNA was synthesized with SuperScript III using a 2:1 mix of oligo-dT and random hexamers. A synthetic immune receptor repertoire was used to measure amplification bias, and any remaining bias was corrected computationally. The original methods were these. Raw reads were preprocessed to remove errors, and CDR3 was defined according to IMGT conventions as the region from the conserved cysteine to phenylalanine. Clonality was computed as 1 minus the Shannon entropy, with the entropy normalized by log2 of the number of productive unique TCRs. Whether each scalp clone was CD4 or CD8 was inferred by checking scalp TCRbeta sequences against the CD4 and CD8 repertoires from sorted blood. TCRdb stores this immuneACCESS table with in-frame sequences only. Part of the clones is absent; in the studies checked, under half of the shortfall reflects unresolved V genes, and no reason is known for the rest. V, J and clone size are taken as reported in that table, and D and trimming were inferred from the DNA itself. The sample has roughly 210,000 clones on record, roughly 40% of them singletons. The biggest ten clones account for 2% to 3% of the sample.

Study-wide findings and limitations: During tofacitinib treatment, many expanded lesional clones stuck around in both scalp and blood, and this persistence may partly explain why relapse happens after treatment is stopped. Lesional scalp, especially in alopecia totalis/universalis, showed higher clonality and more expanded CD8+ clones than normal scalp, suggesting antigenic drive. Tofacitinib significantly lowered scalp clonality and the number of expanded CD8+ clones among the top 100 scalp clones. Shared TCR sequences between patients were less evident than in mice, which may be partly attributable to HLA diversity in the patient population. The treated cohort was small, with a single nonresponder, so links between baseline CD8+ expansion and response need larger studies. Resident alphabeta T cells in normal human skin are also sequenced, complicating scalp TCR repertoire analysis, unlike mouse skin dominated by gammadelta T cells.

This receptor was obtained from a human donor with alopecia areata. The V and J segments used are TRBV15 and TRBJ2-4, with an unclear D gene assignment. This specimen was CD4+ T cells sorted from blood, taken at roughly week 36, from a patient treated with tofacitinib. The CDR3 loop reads CATSRGRTENIQYF. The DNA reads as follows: TGTGCCACCAGCAGAGGCAGGACGGAAAACATTCAGTACTTC.